The 12 T cell receptor beta chains reported below all come from one sample, sequenced in a study of control samples from healthy donors and cancer patients. Some clones are missing from TCRdb's copy, which holds only in-frame ones; the method was immunoSEQ multiplex PCR. The sample has about 88,000 clones, just over 90% seen once. The sequenced sample was blood. These receptors were taken from a man between 18 and 35 years old in good health.

The chain carries TRBV19 and TRBJ1-1, with TRBD1 identical over 7 bases. The CDR3 loop spans 16 amino acids. Germline V gives CDR1 LNHDA, CDR2 SQIVND (reference sequence). The J segment lost 3 bases and the V segment lost 6 bases, leaving 13 bases of the junction unmatched. CDR3: CASRQDRALSYTEAFF. The DNA of the CDR3 is TGTGCCAGTAGACAAGACAGGGCCCTCTCCTACACTGAAGCTTTCTTT.

The chain couples TRBV6-5 to TRBJ1-6; no firm D call. V was pared by 10 bases and J by 0 bases, with 13 bases between. The CDR3 length is 15 residues. Germline CDR1 is MNHEY and CDR2 is SVGAGI. The CDR3: CANPPATSYNSPLHF. The CDR3 DNA is TGTGCCAACCCTCCGGCAACCTCCTATAATTCACCCCTCCACTTT.

The gene calls are TRBV24-1 and TRBJ1-1, with no clear D. Trimming took 6 bases from V and 0 from J, leaving 7 bases between them. This CDR3 has 13 amino acids. Germline CDR1 and CDR2: KGHDR and SFDVKD. CDR3 in amino acids: CATSQRLNTEAFF. In nucleotides, the CDR3 is TGTGCCACCAGTCAGAGATTGAACACTGAAGCTTTCTTT.

This chain uses TRBV30 with TRBJ1-3; tentatively, D is TRBD1 (5 bases). Germline CDR1 GTSNPN, CDR2 SVGIG (reference sequence). The germline V and J ends were trimmed by 1 base and 7 bases, with 8 bases remaining between them. The CDR3 covers 12 residues. CDR3: CAWSGGRNTIYF. CDR3 in DNA: TGTGCCTGGAGTGGGGGCAGGAACACCATATATTTT.

The chain combines TRBV5-1 with TRBJ2-7; D is ambiguous. This CDR3 contains 14 residues. Per germline, CDR1 SGHRS and CDR2 YFSETQ. Trimming pared 1 base from V and 5 bases from J, leaving 13 bases between. The CDR3 spells CASSLLGPPDEQYF. DNA of the CDR3: TGCGCCAGCAGCTTGCTCGGTCCCCCGGACGAGCAGTACTTC.

This clone was seen a single time. This chain connects TRBV18 to TRBJ1-1; the D is unclear. The CDR3 extends over 16 amino acids. The V gene lost 0 bases and the J gene lost 4 bases, with 15 bases spanning the gap. Germline V gene lookup returns CDR1 KGHSH and CDR2 LQKENI. CDR3 in DNA: TGTGCCAGCTCACCACCGAGATCTCTCCTGGGCACTGAAGCTTTCTTT. This translates into CASSPPRSLLGTEAFF. Combining the CDR3 with reference TRBV18 and TRBJ1-1 gives the whole variable domain NAGVMQNPRHLVRRRGQEARLRCSPMKGHSHVYWYRQLPEEGLKFMVYLQKENIIDESGMPKERFSAEFPKEGPSILRIQQVVRGDSAAYFCASSPPRSLLGTEAFFGQGTRLTVV.

This chain connects TRBV10-1 to TRBJ1-1; no clear D. The V gene lost 0 bases and the J gene lost 3 bases, with 14 bases spanning the gap. CDR1 is WNHNN, CDR2 SYGVQD, per germline (reference sequence). The CDR3 covers 16 residues. CDR3: CASSESSSSTDTEAFF. CDR3 DNA sequence: TGCGCCAGCAGTGAGTCCTCTTCCTCTACCGACACTGAAGCTTTCTTT.

This clone showed up just once. V usage is TRBV5-4 and J usage is TRBJ2-1; 8 bases are shared with TRBD2. V shed 2 bases, J shed 1 base, and the junction held 17 bases outside the gene matches. Looked up from germline, CDR1 is SGHNT and CDR2 is YYREEE (reference sequence). The CDR3 loop spans 20 amino acids. The CDR3 nucleotides are TGTGCCAGCAGCTTCAAACCCTCTTGGCATAGCGGGGATTCCTACAATGAGCAGTTCTTC. Residues: CASSFKPSWHSGDSYNEQFF.

The chain joins TRBV19 to TRBJ1-2, with 8 bases identical to TRBD1. With V trimmed by 7 bases and J by 6 bases, 13 bases remained unmatched. The CDR3 loop spans 15 amino acids. Germline loops: CDR1 LNHDA, CDR2 SQIVND (reference sequence). The CDR3 region is CASTYLRGQINGYTF. CDR3 nucleotide sequence: TGTGCCAGTACTTACCTCAGGGGGCAGATTAATGGCTACACCTTC.

The CDR3 nucleotides are TGTGCCAGCAGCTGGGGGGCTAGCGGGAGCTCAGGGACCGGGGAGCTGTTTTTT. It specifies CASSWGASGSSGTGELFF. The rearrangement links TRBV9 to TRBJ2-2, with 10 nucleotides matching TRBD2. Germline CDR1 reads SGDLS; CDR2 reads YYNGEE. The CDR3 runs 18 residues. After removal of 4 bases from V and 5 bases from J, the junction contained 14 bases not matched to a gene.

The chain couples TRBV7-6 to TRBJ2-3; 9 nucleotides agree with TRBD2. CDR3 length equals 16 residues. The V and J ends lost 5 bases and 5 bases, in that order; junction bases with no gene match: 11. The germline CDR1 and CDR2 sequences are SGHVS and FNYEAQ. CDR3 nucleotide sequence: TGTGCCAGCAGCCCTAGCGGGATTAATGGTTTAGATACGCAGTATTTT. Encoded protein: CASSPSGINGLDTQYF.

V usage is TRBV27 and J usage is TRBJ2-7, with 12 bases lining up with TRBD2. The CDR3 consists of 18 residues. The V gene end was trimmed by 6 bases and the J gene end by 1 base; junction bases not matched to a gene: 13. Germline lookup yields CDR1 MNHEY and CDR2 SMNVEV (reference sequence). CDR3 coding DNA: TGTGCCAGCAGCCCGCGGTGGGGACTAGCGGGCGCGTCCTACGAGCAGTACTTC. This sequence encodes CASSPRWGLAGASYEQYF.